Listed below are T cell receptor beta chains from one sample, sequenced in a study of T-cell memory formation after mild COVID-19. TCRdb reprocessed the 5' RACE reads with MiXCR, giving one entry per CDR3 protein. The data show 450,000 or so distinct CDR3 sequences, roughly 25% seen once. The sequencing input was PBMCs or a T cell subset sorted from them (not recorded which). These receptor sequences come from an adult woman who had mild COVID-19 (a few samples of this study predate the infection). Cell type and time point are not known. Both conserved end residues are part of each CDR3. D genes are given only for firm matches. Clone size appears in some rows only: once, few, many, or a class for an expanded clone.

TRBJ2-4	few	TRBV20-1	NA	CSGGRAENIQYF	TGCAGTGGTGGCAGGGCAGAAAACATTCAGTACTTC
TRBJ1-5	few	TRBV2	NA	CASSEALRIRGDQPQHF	TGTGCCAGCAGTGAAGCGTTAAGGATACGTGGGGATCAGCCCCAGCATTTT
TRBJ1-5	few	TRBV25-1	NA	CASSESAQGPNGNQPQHF	TGTGCCAGCAGTGAATCGGCCCAGGGCCCCAATGGCAATCAGCCCCAGCATTTT
TRBJ2-1	NA	TRBV3-1	NA	CASSPNSINEQFF	TGTGCCAGCAGCCCGAACTCGATCAATGAGCAGTTCTTC
TRBJ2-4	few	TRBV7-2	TRBD2	CASSPRTRFGSAKNIQYF	TGTGCCAGCAGCCCAAGGACTAGATTTGGTTCGGCCAAAAACATTCAGTACTTC
TRBJ2-3	NA	TRBV29-1	TRBD2	CSAAGARADTQYF	TGCAGTGCAGCGGGAGCGAGGGCAGATACGCAGTATTTT
TRBJ2-7	NA	TRBV7-6	NA	CASSSRTHYEQYF	TGTGCCAGCAGCTCCCGGACTCACTACGAGCAGTACTTC
TRBJ2-1	NA	TRBV12-3/TRBV12-4	TRBD2	CASSLPRECILLGQFF	TGTGCCAGCAGCCTTCCGCGGGAGTGTATACTCCTGGGGCAGTTCTTC
TRBJ1-2	few	TRBV20-1	NA	CSASKGTAYGYTF	TGCAGTGCTAGTAAGGGGACGGCCTATGGCTACACCTTC
TRBJ1-5	NA	TRBV12-3/TRBV12-4	NA	CASNSGGAQPQHF	TGTGCCAGCAACTCTGGGGGAGCTCAGCCCCAGCATTTT
TRBJ2-5	NA	TRBV5-1	NA	CASSFSGAQETQYF	TGCGCCAGCAGTTTCTCCGGGGCCCAAGAGACCCAGTACTTC
TRBJ2-3	few	TRBV7-3	TRBD1	CASSLGQGKADTQYF	TGTGCCAGCAGCTTGGGACAGGGAAAAGCAGATACGCAGTATTTT
TRBJ2-4	NA	TRBV7-2	NA	CASSLAGTLAKNIQYF	TGTGCCAGCAGCTTAGCCGGGACCCTAGCCAAAAACATTCAGTACTTC
TRBJ2-1	NA	TRBV6-2/TRBV6-3	TRBD2	CASSYRRLAGDINEQFF	TGTGCCAGCAGTTACCGTCGACTAGCGGGGGACATCAATGAGCAGTTCTTC
TRBJ2-1	few	TRBV24-1	TRBD2	CATSDSLTSGTYNEQFF	TGTGCCACCAGTGACTCCCTGACTAGCGGCACCTACAATGAGCAGTTCTTC
TRBJ1-5	NA	TRBV2	NA	CASSSQGMGNQPQHF	TGTGCCAGCAGTTCACAGGGAATGGGCAATCAGCCCCAGCATTTT
TRBJ2-3	few	TRBV9	NA	CASSADASVGHTDTQYF	TGTGCCAGCAGCGCTGACGCCTCTGTAGGGCACACAGATACGCAGTATTTT
TRBJ2-5	NA	TRBV12-3/TRBV12-4	NA	CASSRGGQETQYF	TGTGCCAGCAGTCGAGGGGGCCAAGAGACCCAGTACTTC
TRBJ2-1	NA	TRBV20-1	TRBD2	CSARGGLAGDNEQFF	TGCAGTGCTAGAGGGGGACTAGCGGGAGACAATGAGCAGTTCTTC
TRBJ2-6	NA	TRBV24-1	NA	CATSGSGGGTGANVLTF	TGTGCCACCAGTGGGTCAGGAGGGGGGACTGGGGCCAACGTCCTGACTTTC
TRBJ2-5	few	TRBV9	TRBD1	CASSVGTGGVETQYF	TGTGCCAGCAGCGTAGGGACAGGGGGCGTAGAGACCCAGTACTTC
TRBJ2-3	few	TRBV20-1	NA	CSAREGTASTDTQYF	TGCAGTGCTAGAGAGGGGACGGCTAGCACAGATACGCAGTATTTT
TRBJ2-2	few	TRBV24-1	NA	CATSVAGGTGELFF	TGTGCCACCAGTGTGGCCGGGGGCACCGGGGAGCTGTTTTTT
TRBJ2-1	NA	TRBV12-3/TRBV12-4	TRBD2	CASSFPGRSGRQNEQFF	TGTGCCAGCAGTTTTCCGGGGAGAAGCGGGAGACAAAATGAGCAGTTCTTC
TRBJ1-1	NA	TRBV5-1	NA	CASSLAQGGGTEAFF	TGCGCCAGCAGCTTGGCCCAGGGCGGGGGCACTGAAGCTTTCTTT
TRBJ1-2	NA	TRBV5-1	TRBD1	CASSWGGQGSYGYTF	TGCGCCAGCAGCTGGGGCGGACAGGGGTCGTATGGCTACACCTTC
TRBJ2-5	NA	TRBV7-2	TRBD2	CASSLTGTRRKTQYF	TGTGCCAGCAGCCTAACCGGGACTAGACGGAAGACCCAGTACTTC
TRBJ2-7	few	TRBV10-3	TRBD1	CAISESVEGQGYYEQYF	TGTGCCATCAGTGAGTCGGTCGAGGGACAGGGTTACTACGAGCAGTACTTC
TRBJ2-1	NA	TRBV5-1	TRBD2	CASSLGLAGGVEQFF	TGCGCCAGCAGCTTAGGACTAGCGGGAGGGGTGGAGCAGTTCTTC
TRBJ2-1	few	TRBV5-1	NA	CASSGETGNEQFF	TGCGCCAGCAGCGGGGAGACGGGCAATGAGCAGTTCTTC
TRBJ2-1	NA	TRBV2	TRBD2	CAIRVERGVNYNEQFF	TGTGCCATCCGTGTAGAGCGGGGGGTGAACTACAATGAGCAGTTCTTC
TRBJ1-2	NA	TRBV30	NA	CAWSYGGGGYTF	TGTGCCTGGAGTTACGGGGGGGGTGGCTACACCTTC
TRBJ2-7	few	TRBV5-1	TRBD1	CASSLPGTGAEQYF	TGCGCCAGCAGCTTACCGGGGACAGGGGCCGAGCAGTACTTC
TRBJ2-3	NA	TRBV12-3/TRBV12-4	NA	CASSFSGTGDTQYF	TGTGCCAGCAGTTTCAGCGGCACGGGAGATACGCAGTATTTT
TRBJ1-5	once	TRBV9	TRBD1	CASSVDGQGRDRGNQPQHF	TGTGCCAGCAGCGTAGACGGACAGGGCCGGGATAGGGGCAATCAGCCCCAGCATTTT
TRBJ2-1	few	TRBV19	TRBD2	CASSMREGYNEQFF	TGTGCCAGTAGTATGCGGGAGGGGTACAATGAGCAGTTCTTC
TRBJ2-1	many	TRBV4-2	NA	CASSLRGTRDEQFF	TGTGCCAGCAGCCTGAGAGGCACTAGGGATGAGCAGTTCTTC
TRBJ1-5	few	TRBV7-8	NA	CASSPFMEGYSNQPQHF	TGTGCCAGCAGCCCCTTCATGGAAGGTTATAGCAATCAGCCCCAGCATTTT
TRBJ2-5	NA	TRBV6-5	TRBD2	CASSLHSGGGETQYF	TGTGCCAGCAGTTTACATAGCGGGGGAGGTGAGACCCAGTACTTC
TRBJ2-2	NA	TRBV7-2	NA	CASSRNRGGNTGELFF	TGTGCCAGCAGCCGCAACAGGGGAGGGAACACCGGGGAGCTGTTTTTT
TRBJ2-2	few	TRBV7-3	NA	CASSLTHTGELFF	TGTGCCAGCAGCTTAACCCACACCGGGGAGCTGTTTTTT